A single sample is the source of the 5 T cell receptor beta chains below, sequenced in a study of T cell repertoires in cytomegalovirus infection. Their specific antigens are unknown. TCRdb ran MiXCR on the reads and lists one entry per CDR3 protein. Of 200,000 or so distinct CDR3 sequences listed, about 38% were seen once; the top ten hold around 60%. Sequenced material: CD8+ T cells from cultured PBMCs, taken from culture after CMV antigen stimulation. The source is a human donor in good health (CMV status not recorded). Some clones in this sample may be carry-over from other donors' samples.

The chain employs TRBV27 and TRBJ1-6, with 10 nucleotides matching TRBD1. CDR1 and CDR2 from the germline V gene are MNHEY and SMNVEV (reference sequence). The CDR3 totals 16 residues. V lost 6 bases to trimming and J lost 9 bases; unmatched junction nucleotides: 11. In DNA form, the CDR3 reads TGTGCCAGCAGCTCCCTCCAGACAGGGGGCGGTTCACCCCTCCACTTT. The encoded protein is CASSSLQTGGGSPLHF.

The rearrangement uses TRBV7-9 and TRBJ2-2; D unresolved. Deletions cut 1 base from V and 5 bases from J, with 8 bases between. Germline V gene data show CDR1 as SEHNR and CDR2 as FQNEAQ (reference sequence). CDR3 length equals 14 residues. This CDR3 is CASSLDRPTGELFF. CDR3 coding DNA: TGTGCCAGCAGCTTAGATCGCCCAACCGGGGAGCTGTTTTTT.

This clonotype was recorded a few times. This chain links TRBV2 with TRBJ1-5; TRBD1 aligns across 9 bases. CDR1 and CDR2 from the germline V gene are SNHLY and FYNNEI. The CDR3 has 16 residues. V lost 6 bases, J lost 5 bases, and 11 bases stayed unmatched. CDR3 in DNA: TGTGCCAGCAGCTACAGGGGGCAAACCCAATATCAGCCCCAGCATTTT. Translated, it gives CASSYRGQTQYQPQHF.

The chain couples TRBV7-2 to TRBJ1-1, with no clear D. The germline CDR1 and CDR2 sequences are SGHTA and FQGNSA. The CDR3 has 13 residues. The V end lost 5 bases, the J end lost 3 bases, and 10 bases lay between the germline ends. The DNA for the CDR3 is TGTGCCAGCAGCCCCCCTTGGTACACTGAAGCTTTCTTT. It is translated as CASSPPWYTEAFF.

The J gene is TRBJ2-3, the V gene TRBV27; maybe TRBD2 (7 bases). The V and J ends lost 6 bases and 1 base respectively, with 14 bases between them. The germline V gene encodes CDR1 MNHEY and CDR2 SMNVEV (reference sequence). The CDR3 extends over 15 amino acids. The CDR3 sequence: CASSLRGGRTDTQYF. CDR3 bases: TGTGCCAGCAGCTTACGCGGGGGCCGCACAGATACGCAGTATTTT.